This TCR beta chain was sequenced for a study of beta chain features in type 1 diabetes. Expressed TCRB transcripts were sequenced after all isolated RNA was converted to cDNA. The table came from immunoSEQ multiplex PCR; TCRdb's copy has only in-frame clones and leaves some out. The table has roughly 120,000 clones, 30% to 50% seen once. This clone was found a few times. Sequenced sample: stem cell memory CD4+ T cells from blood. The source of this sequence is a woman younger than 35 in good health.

CDR3 residues: CASSHRGGDQPQHF. DNA for the CDR3: TGTGCCAGCAGCCATCGCGGCGGGGATCAGCCCCAGCATTTT. The rearrangement links TRBV4-2 to TRBJ1-5; no clear D gene. The CDR3 contains 14 residues. V was clipped by 3 bases and J by 5 bases, with 11 bases between them. Germline V gene data show CDR1 as LGHNA and CDR2 as YNFKEQ.